This T cell receptor (beta chain) was identified during a study of T-cell memory formation after mild COVID-19. As for the study in general: Largely, the TCR clusters proved donor specific.

TCRdb fed the 5' RACE reads into MiXCR, producing one record per CDR3 protein. Found here are nearly 350,000 distinct CDR3 sequences, 10% to 15% of them singletons; the top ten hold 20% to 25%. This clonotype has more than one count but fewer than ten. Antigen: not known. CDR1 and CDR2 from the germline V gene are LGHNA and YSLEER. This CDR3 is built from 13 residues. V lost 0 bases to trimming and J lost 10 bases, with 12 bases between them. Points from the study as a whole: Of the contracting clones, CD4+ ones lay mainly in CM and EM, and CD8+ ones in EMRA.

The clonotype was recovered from a man aged 18 to 30 who had mild COVID-19 (a few samples of this study predate the infection). Cell type and time point are not known. The chain is built from TRBV4-3 and TRBJ1-1; D is possibly TRBD1 (5 bases). Specimen: PBMCs or a T cell subset sorted from them (not recorded which). The chain's CDR3 is CASSQDGAGRAFF. The CDR3 coding sequence is TGCGCCAGCAGCCAAGATGGCGCAGGGAGAGCTTTCTTT.